This T cell receptor beta chain originates from a study of beta chain features in type 1 diabetes. The wider study: Across all samples, 100 million to 130 million sorted cells were examined.

Study-wide results and caveats: Insertions were fewer and deletions more numerous at VDJ junctions in type 1 diabetes patients.

This clone was detected a few times. The antigen is undetermined. Reverse transcription of all isolated RNA meant that expressed TCRB transcripts were sequenced. Only in-frame clones appear in the TCRdb table, and some are missing; sequencing was by immunoSEQ multiplex PCR. Of hundreds of thousands of clones in the sample, about a sixth were seen once. CDR3 length: 17 residues. Germline V gives CDR1 SQVTM, CDR2 ANQGSEA. V shed 7 bases and J shed 0 bases, with 21 bases lying between them. Material for sequencing was naive CD4+ T cells from blood. The chain combines TRBV29-1 with TRBJ1-4; a weak D match, TRBD1 (6 bases). The source of this sequence is a man between 18 and 35 years old in good health. The CDR3 DNA reads as TGCAGCGCCCAGCGGGGGGCGGGGGCTGCAACTAATGAAAAACTGTTTTTT. Protein sequence: CSAQRGAGAATNEKLFF.